The next 10 T cell receptor beta chains were all read from a single sample in a study of preoperative IRX-2 immunotherapy in early breast cancer. Repertoires were generated with immunoSEQ multiplex PCR, while TCRdb's copy carries only in-frame clones and drops some. This table has some 3,400 clones, 78% appearing once. Described treatment: preoperative locoregional IRX-2 cytokine immunotherapy. The specimen was tumor tissue, collected after IRX-2 immunotherapy. Receptors were obtained from a human donor with breast cancer.

DNA for the CDR3: TGTGCCAGCAGCGTTTCAGGGGACACTGAAGCTTTCTTT. Its translation: CASSVSGDTEAFF. This sequence joins TRBV9 and TRBJ1-1; tentative D call: TRBD1 (6 bases). Germline CDR1 is SGDLS and CDR2 is YYNGEE. V lost 2 bases, J lost 3 bases, and 8 bases lay in between. The CDR3 covers 13 residues.

V usage is TRBV15 and J usage is TRBJ1-1; TRBD1 is a possible D gene (6 bases). The CDR3 loop spans 14 amino acids. Trimming took 3 bases from V and 5 from J, leaving 13 bases between them. Germline-derived CDR1 and CDR2 are LNHNV and YYDKDF (reference sequence). CDR3 nucleotide sequence: TGTGCCACCAGCAGGAGAGGGGGTAGGACTGAAGCTTTCTTT. It encodes CATSRRGGRTEAFF.

This chain uses TRBV29-1 with TRBJ1-2; D is unresolved. Germline-derived CDR1 and CDR2 are SQVTM and ANQGSEA. CDR3 length equals 12 residues. Trimming left V 1 base short and J 7 bases short, with 10 bases between. CDR3 sequence: CSVEGPPTGYTF. CDR3 sequence (DNA): TGCAGCGTTGAAGGCCCACCCACTGGCTACACCTTC.

CDR3 amino acids: CAISESYSSSYGYTF. DNA of the CDR3: TGTGCCATCAGTGAGTCGTACAGTTCATCCTATGGCTACACCTTC. The chain combines TRBV10-3 with TRBJ1-2; D is uncertain. CDR3 length: 15 residues. V was shortened by 0 bases and J by 4 bases, with 12 bases between the two germline ends. CDR1 is ENHRY, CDR2 SYGVKD, per germline.

The chain has TRBV18 and TRBJ2-3, with TRBD2 matching over 9 bases. The germline V gene encodes CDR1 KGHSH and CDR2 LQKENI. CDR3 size: 14 residues. V shed 2 bases, J shed 3 bases, and the junction held 0 bases outside the gene matches. CDR3 protein: CASSPGLATDTQYF. DNA of the CDR3: TGTGCCAGCTCACCAGGACTAGCGACAGATACGCAGTATTTT.

This sequence joins TRBV6-8 and TRBJ1-5; possibly TRBD1 for D (6 bases). The CDR3 spans 16 residues. The germline V gene encodes CDR1 MNHGY and CDR2 SAAAGT. V gave up 5 bases and J gave up 4 bases, with 18 bases separating them. CDR3: CASSPQSGTQNQPQHF. Here the CDR3 DNA reads TGTGCCAGCAGTCCCCAATCGGGGACACAAAATCAGCCCCAGCATTTT.

The V gene is TRBV30, the J gene TRBJ2-7, with D tentatively TRBD1 or TRBD2 (7 bases each). Germline CDR1 is GTSNPN and CDR2 is SVGIG (reference sequence). The CDR3 length is 12 residues. V was cut by 2 bases and J by 7 bases, with 12 bases left in between. CDR3 in DNA: TGTGCCTGGAGTCGACAGGGAGGGGAGCAGTACTTC. It codes for CAWSRQGGEQYF.

The V gene is TRBV6-7, the J gene TRBJ2-3, with TRBD1 identical over 8 bases. Being an ORF, TRBV6-7 has a function that is uncertain. J gave up 0 bases and V 5 bases, and 7 bases lay outside the gene matches. The CDR3 sequence is 16 residues long. The CDR3 here is CASSEYRTGSTDTQYF. CDR3 coding DNA: TGTGCCAGCAGTGAATATAGGACAGGGAGCACAGATACGCAGTATTTT.

The CDR3 here is CASSSLRTSGSTDTQYF. The CDR3 bases are TGTGCCAGCAGTTCCCTAAGGACTAGCGGTAGCACAGATACGCAGTATTTT. J is TRBJ2-3 and V is TRBV28, with 10 bases aligning to TRBD2. The junction had 7 bases not matched to a gene; V was cut back by 4 bases and J by 0 bases. This CDR3 is built from 17 residues. In germline, CDR1 is MDHEN, CDR2 SYDVKM. The full variable domain, with the rest looked up from reference TRBV28 and TRBJ2-3, is DVKVTQSSRYLVKRTGEKVFLECVQDMDHENMFWYRQDPGLGLRLIYFSYDVKMKEKGDIPEGYSVSREKKERFSLILESASTNQTSMYLCASSSLRTSGSTDTQYFGPGTRLTVL.

This chain joins TRBV6-8 and TRBJ2-1; D possibly uses TRBD1 or TRBD2 (6 bases each). The V end lost 6 bases, the J end lost 10 bases, and 13 bases lay between the germline ends. Per germline, CDR1 MNHGY and CDR2 SAAAGT. CDR3 length equals 12 residues. The CDR3: CASRLGGGEQFF. The DNA for the CDR3 is TGTGCCAGCAGATTGGGGGGCGGCGAGCAGTTCTTC.